These 21 T cell receptor beta chains were sequenced from one sample in a study of regulatory T cells in long-lasting Graves disease. Assembly of TCR beta libraries relied on iRepertoire HTBI primers together with Arm-PCR of CDR3 regions. TCRdb reprocessed the multiplex PCR reads with MiXCR, giving one entry per CDR3 protein. This table has about 460,000 distinct CDR3 sequences, 22% appearing once. Time point denoted: persistent/refractory GD, antithyroid drugs over 5 years with positive TRAb. Isolated PBMC RNA provided the starting material for the TCR library. This material consisted of peripheral blood mononuclear cells (PBMCs), taken when the disease was refractory, from a patient treated with antithyroid drugs. The origin of the receptors is a female donor with Graves disease.

This clonotype was recorded a few times. The chain joins TRBV20-1 to TRBJ2-7, with D maybe TRBD2 (5 bases). The germline CDR1 and CDR2 sequences are DFQATT and SNEGSKA (reference sequence). This CDR3 spans 15 amino acids. Trimming removed 6 bases from V and 1 base from J, with 19 bases in between. CDR3 sequence (DNA): TGCAGTGCGCTAGCCCATGGTGAAGGGTCCTACGAGCAGTACTTC. Protein: CSALAHGEGSYEQYF.

At least ten counts were recorded for this clonotype. This chain joins TRBV28 and TRBJ1-1; D remains unclear. This CDR3 region has 11 residues. The V gene's germline CDR1 is MDHEN and CDR2 SYDVKM. The germline V and J ends were trimmed by 8 bases and 6 bases, with 10 bases remaining between them. CDR3 sequence reads: CASGSRSEAFF. Here the CDR3 DNA reads TGTGCCAGCGGGAGTAGGTCTGAAGCTTTCTTT.

The chain employs TRBV3-1 and TRBJ1-4; D may be TRBD1 (5 bases). Between the trimmed V and J ends, which lost 5 bases and 4 bases, there was a span of 17 bases. CDR1 and CDR2 (germline): LGHDT, YNNKEL (reference sequence). This CDR3 comprises 16 residues. Here the CDR3 reads CASSGGAFHGNEKLFF. The CDR3 DNA reads TGTGCCAGCAGCGGCGGGGCTTTTCACGGTAATGAAAAACTGTTTTTT.

The chain has TRBV19 and TRBJ1-5; weak D call: TRBD1 (6 bases). The germline V gene encodes CDR1 LNHDA and CDR2 SQIVND (reference sequence). This CDR3 spans 16 amino acids. V dropped 5 bases and J dropped 7 bases, with 21 bases sitting between them. DNA for the CDR3: TGTGCCAGTAGTCCTGAAAATACAGGGCACGGGCAGCCCCAGCATTTT. This gives the protein CASSPENTGHGQPQHF. The variable domain in full, completed from reference TRBV19 and TRBJ1-5, reads DGGITQSPKYLFRKEGQNVTLSCEQNLNHDAMYWYRQDPGQGLRLIYYSQIVNDFQKGDIAEGYSVSREKKESFPLTVTSAQKNPTAFYLCASSPENTGHGQPQHFGDGTRLSIL.

This clonotype was seen repeatedly, ten times or more. This chain links TRBV6-1 with TRBJ1-1; 9 bases match TRBD1. The CDR3 runs to 14 residues. Trimming removed 6 bases from V and 0 bases from J; junction bases left unmatched: 2. CDR1 is MNHNS, CDR2 SASEGT, per germline. The CDR3 bases are TGTGCCAGCAGAACAGGGGGCATGAACACTGAAGCTTTCTTT. It translates to CASRTGGMNTEAFF.

About this clonotype itself: One base away lies a much larger clone, so this may be a sequencing read error. The chain links TRBV6-9 to TRBJ2-5; D not certain. The CDR3 has 13 amino acids. Between the trimmed V and J ends, which lost 3 bases and 5 bases, there was a span of 10 bases. Germline CDR1 MNHGY, CDR2 SVAAGI. The CDR3 DNA reads as TGTGCCAGCAGTTACTGGTCGGAGGAGACCCAGTACTTC. Amino acid sequence: CASSYWSEETQYF.

For this clonotype: One junction end does not reproduce the germline sequence, and a read error may be involved. This rearrangement joins TRBV2 to TRBJ1-6; TRBD1 is a possible D gene (5 bases). There are 19 residues in the CDR3. Per the germline V gene, CDR1 is SNHLY and CDR2 is FYNNEI. The CDR3 protein is CASGEGLRRASSYNSPLHF. CDR3 nucleotide sequence: TGTGCCAGCGGTGAGGGACTTAGAAGGGCGAGCTCCTATAATTCACCCCTCCACTTT.

To note about this clonotype: This may come from a read error, since a much larger clone is one base off. Here the CDR3 omits its conserved ending phenylalanine or tryptophan, so a read error is the likely source. The chain employs TRBV28 and TRBJ1-2, with a weak D call TRBD1 (5 bases). This CDR3 has 14 residues. Germline V lookup: CDR1 MDHEN, CDR2 SYDVKM. V was cut by 6 bases and J by 8 bases, with 19 bases left in between. The CDR3 bases are TGTGCCAGCAGAGAATCGGGACCCAGACAAGGCTACACCTCC. This encodes CASRESGPRQGYTS.

The genes are TRBV6-2 or TRBV6-3 and TRBJ1-6, with D unclear. Trimming left V 2 bases short and J 10 bases short, with 9 bases between. This CDR3 region has 13 residues. Germline loops: CDR1 MNHEY, CDR2 SVGEGT. The chain's CDR3 is CASSYLEDSPLHF. CDR3 DNA sequence: TGTGCCAGCAGTTACCTAGAGGACTCACCCCTCCACTTT.

Only a few counts were recorded for this clonotype. One junction end does not reproduce the germline sequence, and a read error may be involved. The chain carries TRBV9 and TRBJ1-2; D unresolved. The CDR3 totals 14 residues. The germline V gene has CDR1 SGDLS and CDR2 YYNGEE. The CDR3 loop reads CAGSVDLGNYGYTF. The CDR3 coding sequence is TGTGCCGGCAGCGTAGATTTAGGGAACTATGGCTACACCTTC.

This clonotype occurred a few times. This chain joins TRBV10-3 and TRBJ1-1; D gene ambiguous. V lost 0 bases, J lost 6 bases, and 14 bases lay in between. The CDR3 contains 15 residues. In germline, CDR1 is ENHRY, CDR2 SYGVKD. The CDR3 sequence is CAISESVGFSAEAFF. The CDR3 DNA follows: TGTGCCATCAGTGAGTCGGTCGGCTTCAGCGCTGAAGCTTTCTTT.

This clonotype was recorded at least ten times. The CDR3 loop reads CASSSSKNTEAFF. CDR3 sequence (DNA): TGTGCCAGCAGCTCCTCAAAGAACACTGAAGCTTTCTTT. The chain uses TRBV7-9 and TRBJ1-1; no definite D call. This CDR3 region has 13 residues. The V and J ends lost 4 bases and 1 base respectively, with 7 bases between them. Germline V gives CDR1 SEHNR, CDR2 FQNEAQ (reference sequence). The whole variable domain, remainder taken from reference TRBV7-9 and TRBJ1-1, is DTGVSQNPRHKITKRGQNVTFRCDPISEHNRLYWYRQTLGQGPEFLTYFQNEAQLEKSRLLSDRFSAERPKGSFSTLEIQRTEQGDSAMYLCASSSSKNTEAFFGQGTRLTVV.

This clonotype appeared many times. The chain recombines TRBV2 with TRBJ2-7; maybe TRBD2 (5 bases). V dropped 7 bases and J dropped 0 bases, with 10 bases sitting between them. Germline assignment: CDR1 SNHLY and CDR2 FYNNEI. This CDR3 is built from 13 residues. CDR3 in amino acids: CASKLESSYEQYF. The DNA of the CDR3 is TGTGCCAGCAAACTAGAGAGCTCCTACGAGCAGTACTTC.

This clonotype has a handful of counts. The chain joins TRBV6-2 or TRBV6-3 to TRBJ2-7; tentatively, D is TRBD2 (5 bases). The ends were cut back, 6 bases at V and 4 bases at J, with 10 bases in the middle. This CDR3 spans 12 amino acids. Germline V gene data show CDR1 as MNHEY and CDR2 as SVGEGT. The CDR3 loop reads CASRGESYEQYF. Written as DNA, the CDR3 is TGTGCCAGCAGGGGAGAGTCTTACGAGCAGTACTTC.

This clonotype was detected ten times or more. This sequence joins TRBV28 and TRBJ2-7; TRBD1 matches at 7 bases. J lost 3 bases, V lost 5 bases, and 7 bases had no gene match. Germline CDR1 and CDR2: MDHEN and SYDVKM. CDR3 length: 14 residues. The CDR3: CASSDRERDYEQYF. The DNA of the CDR3 is TGTGCCAGCAGTGACAGGGAAAGGGACTACGAGCAGTACTTC.

J is TRBJ1-4 and V is TRBV30; 9 nucleotides line up with TRBD1. The germline gives CDR1 GTSNPN, CDR2 SVGIG (reference sequence). V gave up 2 bases and J gave up 8 bases; unmatched junction bases: 6. CDR3 length: 14 amino acids. The CDR3 spells CAWSLGTGREKLFF. As DNA, the CDR3 is TGTGCCTGGAGTTTAGGGACAGGGAGGGAAAAACTGTTTTTT. Full variable domain (outside the CDR3, taken from reference TRBV30 and TRBJ1-4): SQTIHQWPATLVQPVGSPLSLECTVEGTSNPNLYWYRQAAGRGLQLLFYSVGIGQISSEVPQNLSASRPQDRQFILSSKKLLLSDSGFYLCAWSLGTGREKLFFGSGTQLSVL.

This clonotype occurred many times. The chain carries TRBV7-9 and TRBJ1-1; perhaps TRBD1 as D (6 bases). CDR3 length: 17 amino acids. V lost 0 bases to trimming and J lost 0 bases, with 14 bases between them. Germline V lookup: CDR1 SEHNR, CDR2 FQNEAQ (reference sequence). The CDR3 coding sequence is TGTGCCAGCAGCTTAGCGATTCAGGGGCGCATGAACACTGAAGCTTTCTTT. Its protein product is CASSLAIQGRMNTEAFF.

In this sample, this clonotype turned up a few times. V usage is TRBV7-9 and J usage is TRBJ2-2; either TRBD1 or TRBD2 may fit D (6 bases each). The germline V gene encodes CDR1 SEHNR and CDR2 FQNEAQ (reference sequence). This CDR3 comprises 13 residues. V was shortened by 2 bases and J by 9 bases, with 10 bases between the two germline ends. The CDR3 DNA reads as TGTGCCAGCAGCTTATCGGGGGCCCGGGAGCTGTTTTTT. Its translation is CASSLSGARELFF.

This clonotype was counted only a few times. The chain couples TRBV12-5 to TRBJ2-2, with D possibly TRBD2 on 5 matching bases. Trimming left V 0 bases short and J 2 bases short, with 16 bases between. Germline CDR1 reads LGHNT; CDR2 reads FRNRAP. This CDR3 has 18 amino acids. CDR3 DNA: TGTGCTAGTGGTTTGGTAGTCCTACTAGGAGGAAACACCGGGGAGCTGTTTTTT. It yields the protein CASGLVVLLGGNTGELFF.

This clonotype was seen at least ten times. The rearrangement links TRBV6-5 to TRBJ1-1, with TRBD1 identical over 10 bases. Germline-derived CDR1 and CDR2 are MNHEY and SVGAGI. J was trimmed by 0 bases and V by 4 bases; bases with no gene match: 11. The CDR3 contains 18 residues. The CDR3: CASSFRRGTGVMNTEAFF. The DNA of the CDR3 is TGTGCCAGCAGTTTCCGCAGAGGGACAGGGGTGATGAACACTGAAGCTTTCTTT.

This clonotype was recorded at least ten times. The V gene is TRBV15, the J gene TRBJ1-5, with 9 positions matching TRBD1. Trimming cost V 9 bases and J 6 bases; bases outside gene matches: 12. The CDR3 has 15 amino acids. The germline V gene has CDR1 LNHNV and CDR2 YYDKDF (reference sequence). In DNA, the CDR3 is TGTGCCACGACGAAACAACAGGGGGCAGGTCAGCCCCAGCATTTT. Protein product: CATTKQQGAGQPQHF. The variable domain in full, completed from reference TRBV15 and TRBJ1-5, reads DAMVIQNPRYQVTQFGKPVTLSCSQTLNHNVMYWYQQKSSQAPKLLFHYYDKDFNNEADTPDNFQSRRPNTSFCFLDIRSPGLGDTAMYLCATTKQQGAGQPQHFGDGTRLSIL.